A single T cell receptor beta chain is shown here with its context. The antigen remains unidentified. This sample was included in a study of cytomegalovirus exposure and HLA in healthy donors. On the study more broadly: Prior work identified about 120 million unique TCR beta sequences in approximately 180 million T cells.

Study-wide findings and caveats: Apparent HLA restriction characterized most CMV-associated TCR beta chains in a later analysis.

PCR involved 60 Vbeta and 13 Jbeta primers. Authors' processing steps: An analysis that came later counted tens of millions of unique TCR beta chains, around 12 million shared. The repertoire was sequenced with immunoSEQ multiplex PCR; TCRdb's copy has only in-frame clones and lacks some. The V and J calls and the clone size are those of that table, but D and trimming were determined from the DNA. The top ten hold approximately 0.8% of the sample, which has approximately 170,000 clones, about 82% seen once. The CDR3 is made up of 15 amino acids. Germline V gene lookup returns CDR1 MDHEN and CDR2 SYDVKM. V was trimmed by 5 bases and J by 0 bases, leaving 13 bases between them.

The J gene is TRBJ1-1, the V gene TRBV28; D remains ambiguous. This receptor was identified in a woman aged 18 to 35 in good health and CMV-seronegative. The source material was PBMCs. CDR3 loop: CASSDLREVNTEAFF. CDR3 sequence (DNA): TGTGCCAGCAGTGACCTTCGGGAAGTGAACACTGAAGCTTTCTTT.